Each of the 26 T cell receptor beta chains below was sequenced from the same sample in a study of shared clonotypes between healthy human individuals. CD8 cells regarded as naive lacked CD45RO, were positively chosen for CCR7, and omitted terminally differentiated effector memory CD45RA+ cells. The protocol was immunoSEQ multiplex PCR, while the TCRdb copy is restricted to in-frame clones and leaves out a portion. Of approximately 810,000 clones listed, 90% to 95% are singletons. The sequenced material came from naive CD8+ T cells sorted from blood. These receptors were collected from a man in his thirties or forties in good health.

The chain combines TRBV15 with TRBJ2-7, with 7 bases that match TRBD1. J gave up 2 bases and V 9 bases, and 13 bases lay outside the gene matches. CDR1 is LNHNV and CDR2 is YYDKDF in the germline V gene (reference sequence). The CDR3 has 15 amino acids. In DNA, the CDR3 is TGTGCCACTAGTGAGTTACAGGGGTCTCCCTACGAGCAGTACTTC. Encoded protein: CATSELQGSPYEQYF. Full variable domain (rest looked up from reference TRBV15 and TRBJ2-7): DAMVIQNPRYQVTQFGKPVTLSCSQTLNHNVMYWYQQKSSQAPKLLFHYYDKDFNNEADTPDNFQSRRPNTSFCFLDIRSPGLGDTAMYLCATSELQGSPYEQYFGPGTRLTVT.

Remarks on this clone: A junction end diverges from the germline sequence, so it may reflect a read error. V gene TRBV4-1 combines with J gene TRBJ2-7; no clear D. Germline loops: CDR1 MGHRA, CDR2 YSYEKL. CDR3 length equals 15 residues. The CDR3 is CASSQDGPGPYEQHF. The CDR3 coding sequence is TGCGCCAGCAGCCAAGATGGCCCGGGTCCCTACGAGCAGCACTTC.

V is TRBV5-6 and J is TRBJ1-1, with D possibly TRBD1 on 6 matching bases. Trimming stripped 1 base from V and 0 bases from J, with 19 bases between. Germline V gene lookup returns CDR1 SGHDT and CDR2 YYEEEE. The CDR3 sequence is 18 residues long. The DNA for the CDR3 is TGTGCCAGCAGCTTGAGGTCAGGGGCGTTCCGCATGAACACTGAAGCTTTCTTT. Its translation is CASSLRSGAFRMNTEAFF.

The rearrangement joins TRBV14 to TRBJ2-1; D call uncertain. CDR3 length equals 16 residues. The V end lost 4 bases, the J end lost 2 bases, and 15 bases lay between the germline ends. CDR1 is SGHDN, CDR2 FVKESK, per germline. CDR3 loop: CASSRLSSPPYNEQFF. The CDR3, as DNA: TGTGCCAGCAGCCGACTCAGCAGCCCCCCCTACAATGAGCAGTTCTTC.

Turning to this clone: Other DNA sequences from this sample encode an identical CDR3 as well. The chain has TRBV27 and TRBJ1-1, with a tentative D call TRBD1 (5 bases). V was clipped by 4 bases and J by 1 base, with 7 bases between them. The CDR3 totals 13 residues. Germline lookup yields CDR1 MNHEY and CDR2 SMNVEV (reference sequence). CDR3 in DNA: TGTGCCAGCAGTTGGGGGGGGAACACTGAAGCTTTCTTT. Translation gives CASSWGGNTEAFF.

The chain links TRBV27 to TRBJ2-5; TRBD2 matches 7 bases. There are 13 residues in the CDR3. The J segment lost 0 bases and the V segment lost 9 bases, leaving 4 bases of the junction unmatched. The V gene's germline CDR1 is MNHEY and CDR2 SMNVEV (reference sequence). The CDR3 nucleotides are TGTGCCAGTAGGGGAGGGAACCAAGAGACCCAGTACTTC. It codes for CASRGGNQETQYF.

The DNA of the CDR3 is TGTGCCAGCAGTGAACCCGGACTAGCGAACGCCTACGAGCAGTACTTC. Translating it yields CASSEPGLANAYEQYF. This chain links TRBV6-1 with TRBJ2-7; TRBD2 matches at 9 bases. Trimming removed 2 bases from V and 2 bases from J; junction bases left unmatched: 7. Germline V gene sequence: CDR1 MNHNS, CDR2 SASEGT. The CDR3 sequence is 16 residues long.

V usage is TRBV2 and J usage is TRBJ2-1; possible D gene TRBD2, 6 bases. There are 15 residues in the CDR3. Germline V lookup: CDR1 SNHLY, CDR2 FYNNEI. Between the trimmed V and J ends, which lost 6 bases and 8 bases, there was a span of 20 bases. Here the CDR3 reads CASRGGLDGKDEQFF. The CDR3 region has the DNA TGTGCCAGCAGAGGAGGGCTAGATGGGAAGGATGAGCAGTTCTTC.

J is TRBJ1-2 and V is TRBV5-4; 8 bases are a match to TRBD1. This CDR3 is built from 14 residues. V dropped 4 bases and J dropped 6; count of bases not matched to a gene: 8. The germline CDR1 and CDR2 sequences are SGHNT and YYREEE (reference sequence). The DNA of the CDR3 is TGTGCCAGCAGCCTAGGACGGACAGGGAATGGCTACACCTTC. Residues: CASSLGRTGNGYTF.

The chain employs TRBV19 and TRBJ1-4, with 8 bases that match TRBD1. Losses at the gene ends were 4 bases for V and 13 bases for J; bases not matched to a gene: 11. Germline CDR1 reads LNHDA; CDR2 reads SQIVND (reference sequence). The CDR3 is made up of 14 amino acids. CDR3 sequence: CASSTRTGSVRLFF. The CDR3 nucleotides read TGTGCCAGTAGTACTCGGACAGGGAGCGTGAGACTGTTTTTT.

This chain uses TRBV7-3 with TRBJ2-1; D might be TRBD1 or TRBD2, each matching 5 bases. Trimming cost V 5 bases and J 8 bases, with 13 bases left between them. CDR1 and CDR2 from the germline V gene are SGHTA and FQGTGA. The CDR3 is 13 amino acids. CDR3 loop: CASSQGHSDEQFF. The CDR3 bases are TGTGCCAGCAGCCAAGGACATAGCGATGAGCAGTTCTTC.

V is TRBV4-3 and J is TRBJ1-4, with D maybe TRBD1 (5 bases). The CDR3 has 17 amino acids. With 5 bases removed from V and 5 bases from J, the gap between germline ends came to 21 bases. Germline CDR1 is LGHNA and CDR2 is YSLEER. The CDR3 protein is CASSDGTTVYGNEKLFF. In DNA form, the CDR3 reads TGCGCCAGCAGCGACGGGACCACCGTGTATGGAAATGAAAAACTGTTTTTT.

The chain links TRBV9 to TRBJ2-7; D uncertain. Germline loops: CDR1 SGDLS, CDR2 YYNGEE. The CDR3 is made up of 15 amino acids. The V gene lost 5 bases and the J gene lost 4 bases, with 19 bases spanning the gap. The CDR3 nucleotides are TGTGCCAGCAGTGCAGGTGACTCCGCGGTTTACGAGCAGTACTTC. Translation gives CASSAGDSAVYEQYF. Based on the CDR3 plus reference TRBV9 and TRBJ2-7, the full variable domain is DSGVTQTPKHLITATGQRVTLRCSPRSGDLSVYWYQQSLDQGLQFLIQYYNGEERAKGNILERFSAQQFPDLHSELNLSSLELGDSALYFCASSAGDSAVYEQYFGPGTRLTVT.

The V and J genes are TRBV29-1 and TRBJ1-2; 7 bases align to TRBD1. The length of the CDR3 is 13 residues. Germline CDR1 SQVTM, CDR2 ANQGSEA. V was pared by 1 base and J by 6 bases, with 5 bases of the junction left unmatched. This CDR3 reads CSVEVNDRDGYTF. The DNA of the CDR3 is TGCAGCGTTGAAGTAAACGACAGGGATGGCTACACCTTC.

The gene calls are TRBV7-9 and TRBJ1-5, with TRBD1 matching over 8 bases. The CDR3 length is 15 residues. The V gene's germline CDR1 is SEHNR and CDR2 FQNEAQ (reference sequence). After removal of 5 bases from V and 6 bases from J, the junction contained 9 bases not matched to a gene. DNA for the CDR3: TGTGCCAGCAGCCTACAGGACAGGGAAGGTCAGCCCCAGCATTTT. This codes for CASSLQDREGQPQHF.

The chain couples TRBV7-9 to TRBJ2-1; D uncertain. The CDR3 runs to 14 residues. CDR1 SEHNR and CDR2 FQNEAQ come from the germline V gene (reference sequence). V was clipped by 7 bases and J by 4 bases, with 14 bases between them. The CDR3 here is CASTFTTEYNEQFF. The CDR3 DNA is TGTGCCAGCACCTTCACGACGGAGTACAATGAGCAGTTCTTC.

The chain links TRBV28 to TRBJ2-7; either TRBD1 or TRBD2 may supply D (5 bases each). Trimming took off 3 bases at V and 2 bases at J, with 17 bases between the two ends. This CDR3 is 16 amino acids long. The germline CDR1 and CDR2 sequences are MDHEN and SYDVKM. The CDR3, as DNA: TGTGCCAGCAGTTTCAGAGGGGAAGTTTTCGCCTACGAGCAGTACTTC. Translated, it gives CASSFRGEVFAYEQYF. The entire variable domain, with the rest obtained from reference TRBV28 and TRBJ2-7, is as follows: DVKVTQSSRYLVKRTGEKVFLECVQDMDHENMFWYRQDPGLGLRLIYFSYDVKMKEKGDIPEGYSVSREKKERFSLILESASTNQTSMYLCASSFRGEVFAYEQYFGPGTRLTVT.

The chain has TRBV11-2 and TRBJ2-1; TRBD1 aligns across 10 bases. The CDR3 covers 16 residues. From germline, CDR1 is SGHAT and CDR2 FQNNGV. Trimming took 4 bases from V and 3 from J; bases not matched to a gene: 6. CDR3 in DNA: TGTGCCAGCAGCTGGGGGACAGGGGTGATCTACAATGAGCAGTTCTTC. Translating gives CASSWGTGVIYNEQFF.

For the CDR3, the DNA is TGCAGCGTTGAAGATTCTGATAGGGAATCCTATGGCTACACCTTC. Protein sequence: CSVEDSDRESYGYTF. This chain uses TRBV29-1 with TRBJ1-2; D unresolved. The germline V gene encodes CDR1 SQVTM and CDR2 ANQGSEA. Trimming left V 0 bases short and J 4 bases short, with 15 bases between. CDR3 length: 15 residues.

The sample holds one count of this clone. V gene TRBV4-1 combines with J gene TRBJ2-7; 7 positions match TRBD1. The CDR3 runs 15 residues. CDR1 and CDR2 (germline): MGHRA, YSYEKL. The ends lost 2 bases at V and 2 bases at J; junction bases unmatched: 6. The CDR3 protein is CASSQNPTGTYEQYF. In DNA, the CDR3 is TGCGCCAGCAGCCAAAATCCGACAGGGACCTACGAGCAGTACTTC.

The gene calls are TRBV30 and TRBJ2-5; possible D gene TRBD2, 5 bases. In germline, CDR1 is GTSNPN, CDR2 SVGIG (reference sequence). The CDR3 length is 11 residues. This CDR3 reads CAQDSRLAQYF. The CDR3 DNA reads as TGTGCTCAGGACTCAAGATTGGCCCAGTACTTC.

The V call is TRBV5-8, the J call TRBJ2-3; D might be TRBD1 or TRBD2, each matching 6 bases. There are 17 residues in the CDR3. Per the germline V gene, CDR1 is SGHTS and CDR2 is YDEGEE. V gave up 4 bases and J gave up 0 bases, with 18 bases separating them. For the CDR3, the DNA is TGTGCCAGCAGCCGGGGGATACAGGGTTCGAGCACAGATACGCAGTATTTT. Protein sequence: CASSRGIQGSSTDTQYF.

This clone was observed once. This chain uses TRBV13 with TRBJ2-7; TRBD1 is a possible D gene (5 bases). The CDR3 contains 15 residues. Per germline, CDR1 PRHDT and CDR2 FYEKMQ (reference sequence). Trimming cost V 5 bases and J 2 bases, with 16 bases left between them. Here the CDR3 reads CASSPHQGRAYEQYF. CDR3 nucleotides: TGTGCCAGCAGCCCACACCAGGGCAGGGCCTACGAGCAGTACTTC.

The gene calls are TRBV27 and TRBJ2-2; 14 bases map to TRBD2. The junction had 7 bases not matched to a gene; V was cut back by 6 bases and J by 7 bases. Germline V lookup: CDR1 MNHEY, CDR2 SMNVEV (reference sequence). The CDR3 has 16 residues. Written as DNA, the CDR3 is TGTGCCAGCAGACCACCGGGACTAGCGGGAGTCGGGGAGCTGTTTTTT. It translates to CASRPPGLAGVGELFF.

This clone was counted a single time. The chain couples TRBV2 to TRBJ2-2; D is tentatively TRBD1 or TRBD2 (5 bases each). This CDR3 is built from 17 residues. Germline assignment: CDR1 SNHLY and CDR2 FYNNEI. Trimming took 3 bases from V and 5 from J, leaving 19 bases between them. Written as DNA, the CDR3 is TGTGCCAGCAGTGATAGCGTATCGTTTGGGACGACCGGGGAGCTGTTTTTT. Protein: CASSDSVSFGTTGELFF.

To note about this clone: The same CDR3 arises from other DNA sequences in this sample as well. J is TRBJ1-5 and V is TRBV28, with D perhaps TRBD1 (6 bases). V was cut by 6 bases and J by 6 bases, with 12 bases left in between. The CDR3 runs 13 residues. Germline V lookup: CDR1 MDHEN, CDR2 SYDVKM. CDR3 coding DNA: TGTGCCAGCAGCCTGTCAGGGGCTCAGCCCCAGCATTTT. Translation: CASSLSGAQPQHF.